Following are 19 T cell receptor beta chains from one sample sequenced in a study of beta chain features in type 1 diabetes. TCRB transcripts that were expressed got sequenced, as all of the isolated RNA had been reverse transcribed. Data came from immunoSEQ multiplex PCR; TCRdb stores just in-frame clones and leaves some out. Of hundreds of thousands of clones listed, 15% to 20% are singletons. Sequenced material: naive CD4+ T cells from blood. Receptors originate from a young woman in good health.

The chain employs TRBV5-4 and TRBJ2-3, with 7 bases lining up with TRBD2. Losses at the gene ends were 6 bases for V and 2 bases for J; bases not matched to a gene: 9. Germline CDR1 SGHNT, CDR2 YYREEE (reference sequence). This CDR3 is 15 amino acids long. The CDR3 is CASKRTSGSTDTQYF. The CDR3 DNA reads as TGTGCCAGCAAGAGGACTAGTGGTTCCACAGATACGCAGTATTTT.

This clone turned up a few times. The genes are TRBV10-3 and TRBJ2-7, with 7 bases aligning to TRBD1. Unmatched junction bases numbered 9, after V lost 6 bases and J lost 4 bases. The CDR3 runs to 14 residues. The germline V gene encodes CDR1 ENHRY and CDR2 SYGVKD. CDR3 amino acids: CAIRLTGTSYEQYF. The CDR3 DNA sequence: TGTGCCATCAGGCTGACAGGGACGTCTTACGAGCAGTACTTC.

This clone was observed a few times. V is TRBV15 and J is TRBJ1-1; 9 bases align to TRBD1. The CDR3 has 15 residues. Germline CDR1 LNHNV, CDR2 YYDKDF (reference sequence). V was clipped by 0 bases and J by 13 bases; unmatched bases: 12. CDR3 sequence reads: CATSRDGTGIPKSFF. DNA of the CDR3: TGTGCCACCAGCAGAGATGGGACAGGGATACCTAAGAGTTTCTTT.

This clone was counted only a few times. This sequence joins TRBV5-1 and TRBJ2-1; no clear D. The CDR3 consists of 14 residues. Germline-derived CDR1 and CDR2 are SGHRS and YFSETQ. The ends were cut back, 3 bases at V and 7 bases at J, with 14 bases in the middle. CDR3 loop: CASSSSPAQNEQFF. The CDR3 DNA follows: TGCGCCAGCAGCTCAAGCCCAGCGCAGAATGAGCAGTTCTTC. The complete variable domain, with remaining parts taken from reference TRBV5-1 and TRBJ2-1, reads KAGVTQTPRYLIKTRGQQVTLSCSPISGHRSVSWYQQTPGQGLQFLFEYFSETQRNKGNFPGRFSGRQFSNSRSEMNVSTLELGDSALYLCASSSSPAQNEQFFGPGTRLTVL.

The rearrangement uses TRBV28 and TRBJ2-2; 14 nucleotides match TRBD2. Germline assignment: CDR1 MDHEN and CDR2 SYDVKM. With 5 bases clipped from V and 6 bases from J, the junction kept 5 bases outside the gene matches. The length of the CDR3 is 16 residues. The CDR3 sequence: CASSPGTSGRAGELFF. The CDR3 DNA reads as TGTGCCAGCAGTCCCGGGACTAGCGGGAGAGCCGGGGAGCTGTTTTTT.

This clone was counted only a few times. CDR3 sequence reads: CASSPGTEHYGYTF. The CDR3, as DNA: TGTGCCAGCAGCCCCGGGACTGAGCACTATGGCTACACCTTC. The chain links TRBV13 to TRBJ1-2; a possible D gene is TRBD1 (5 bases). Trimming cost V 5 bases and J 3 bases, with 13 bases left between them. This CDR3 is 14 amino acids long. Per germline, CDR1 PRHDT and CDR2 FYEKMQ (reference sequence).

CDR3 coding DNA: TGTGCCAGTAGTATAGACCGAGAGACCCAGTACTTC. Translated: CASSIDRETQYF. V and J are TRBV19 and TRBJ2-5; D gene ambiguous. CDR1 and CDR2 (germline): LNHDA, SQIVND (reference sequence). V dropped 0 bases and J dropped 4 bases, with 3 bases sitting between them. This CDR3 contains 12 residues.

The V gene is TRBV4-2, the J gene TRBJ1-1; D possibly corresponds to TRBD1 (6 bases). Germline V CDR1 and CDR2: LGHNA, YNFKEQ. Trimming left V 0 bases short and J 6 bases short, with 20 bases between. The CDR3 covers 17 residues. The CDR3 nucleotides are TGTGCCAGCAGCCAAGAGCCTTATACAGGGTGGGTCGCTGAAGCTTTCTTT. Encoded protein: CASSQEPYTGWVAEAFF.

A few counts support this clone. The chain is built from TRBV6-1 and TRBJ2-7; D unresolved. Germline-derived CDR1 and CDR2 are MNHNS and SASEGT. The CDR3 length is 15 residues. Trimming shortened V by 2 bases and J by 4 bases, and 15 bases separated the two germline ends. The CDR3 is CASSEWHGSPYEQYF. CDR3 DNA: TGTGCCAGCAGTGAATGGCACGGTTCGCCTTACGAGCAGTACTTC.

The chain combines TRBV10-2 with TRBJ2-6, with D uncertain. Germline CDR1 is WSHSY and CDR2 is SAAADI. Trimming shortened V by 11 bases and J by 0 bases, and 8 bases separated the two germline ends. This CDR3 has 13 amino acids. CDR3 bases: TGCGCCGCTGCGAACTCTGGGGCCAACGTCCTGACTTTC. Translating gives CAAANSGANVLTF.

The chain employs TRBV14 and TRBJ2-2, with 7 bases identical to TRBD2. This CDR3 has 14 residues. V shed 4 bases, J shed 5 bases, and the junction held 4 bases outside the gene matches. Germline V gene lookup returns CDR1 SGHDN and CDR2 FVKESK. CDR3 in amino acids: CASSRQGGTGELFF. The CDR3 region has the DNA TGTGCCAGCAGCCGGCAGGGAGGGACCGGGGAGCTGTTTTTT.

This clone was recorded a few times. This chain uses TRBV5-6 with TRBJ2-3; D might be TRBD2 (5 bases). This CDR3 spans 14 amino acids. Germline lookup yields CDR1 SGHDT and CDR2 YYEEEE. Trimming took off 0 bases at V and 0 bases at J, with 5 bases between the two ends. DNA for the CDR3: TGTGCCAGCAGCTTGGCGGGGAGCACAGATACGCAGTATTTT. Translated, it gives CASSLAGSTDTQYF.

The chain links TRBV7-2 to TRBJ2-4; D not resolved. Germline assignment: CDR1 SGHTA and CDR2 FQGNSA. CDR3 length: 13 amino acids. V was cut by 6 bases and J by 0 bases, with 6 bases left in between. Here the CDR3 DNA reads TGTGCCAGCAGTTCGTTAGCCAAAAACATTCAGTACTTC. Translation: CASSSLAKNIQYF.

V usage is TRBV7-2 and J usage is TRBJ2-4, with D tentatively TRBD1 or TRBD2 (5 bases each). Germline lookup yields CDR1 SGHTA and CDR2 FQGNSA. The CDR3 loop spans 14 amino acids. Trimming removed 3 bases from V and 5 bases from J, with 11 bases in between. The DNA of the CDR3 is TGTGCCAGCAGCTTGGGGGATGGGGAAAACATTCAGTACTTC. Translating gives CASSLGDGENIQYF.

This rearrangement joins TRBV5-4 to TRBJ2-1; 12 bases match TRBD2. The CDR3 extends over 14 amino acids. In germline, CDR1 is SGHNT, CDR2 YYREEE (reference sequence). Unmatched junction bases numbered 8, after V lost 2 bases and J lost 14 bases. CDR3: CASSFGLAGGPEFF. CDR3 sequence (DNA): TGTGCCAGCAGCTTTGGCCTAGCGGGAGGGCCGGAGTTCTTC.

The sample holds a few counts of this clone. The chain joins TRBV5-4 to TRBJ2-3; D might be TRBD1 (6 bases). The CDR3 contains 14 residues. Germline CDR1 is SGHNT and CDR2 is YYREEE (reference sequence). Between the trimmed V and J ends, which lost 6 bases and 6 bases, there was a span of 17 bases. CDR3 sequence (DNA): TGTGCCAGCACCAAATCAGGGGTCCGGGATACGCAGTATTTT. Its translation: CASTKSGVRDTQYF.

This clone was observed a few times. This chain joins TRBV6-1 and TRBJ2-2, with TRBD1 as a possible D gene (6 bases). CDR1 and CDR2 (germline): MNHNS, SASEGT. Trimming pared 3 bases from V and 7 bases from J, leaving 18 bases between. The CDR3 totals 16 residues. As DNA, the CDR3 is TGTGCCAGCAGTGAGGGGGCGTGGGGTGTGATCGGGGAGCTGTTTTTT. Its protein product is CASSEGAWGVIGELFF.

Only a few counts were recorded for this clone. The rearrangement uses TRBV5-1 and TRBJ2-5; 7 bases align to TRBD2. The CDR3 has 15 residues. Germline V gene data show CDR1 as SGHRS and CDR2 as YFSETQ. V dropped 1 base and J dropped 5; count of bases not matched to a gene: 8. The CDR3 bases are TGCGCCAGCAGCTTGTGGGCGGGAGAGGGTGAGACCCAGTACTTC. Its protein product is CASSLWAGEGETQYF.

This clone was observed a few times. The gene calls are TRBV13 and TRBJ2-7; possible D gene TRBD1, 6 bases. The CDR3 has 15 amino acids. Germline V gene sequence: CDR1 PRHDT, CDR2 FYEKMQ (reference sequence). V gave up 5 bases and J gave up 4 bases, with 18 bases separating them. The CDR3: CASSPRTDRTYEQYF. The CDR3 bases are TGTGCCAGCAGCCCCAGGACAGACCGAACGTACGAGCAGTACTTC.